This TCR beta chain was sequenced during a study of blood T cells in healthy people across ages. Using a J-beta primer mix together with a sample-barcoded 5' primer, a second PCR was run for roughly 6 to 11 cycles. TCRdb independently ran MiXCR on the 5' RACE reads; one entry per CDR3 protein. The table shows around 1,900,000 distinct CDR3 sequences, with around 40% occurring only once. Whole-study findings and limits: There was a strong correlation between TCR beta diversity and naive T cell percentage.

The trim removed 2 bases at V and 9 bases at J, leaving 8 bases unmatched. Germline V gene lookup returns CDR1 SQVTM and CDR2 ANQGSEA. This CDR3 contains 14 residues. With respect to this clonotype: Its antigen is unidentified.

The origin of this receptor is a human donor in good health. The source material was blood. The genes are TRBV29-1 and TRBJ2-1, with 9 bases fitting TRBD2. Here the CDR3 DNA reads TGCAGCGTTGAATTGGGCGGGGGGGCCGGTGAGCAGTTCTTC. It yields the protein CSVELGGGAGEQFF.